This entry concerns a single T cell receptor beta chain. These data originate in a study of T cells in Graves' hyperthyroidism and ophthalmopathy. The CDR3 contains 15 residues. V lost 6 bases and J lost 5; bases outside the gene matches: 5. TCR beta CDR3 regions were amplified from RNA transcripts. The HTBI primer set served for first-round RT-PCR of the TCR CDR3. TCRdb re-called the multiplex PCR reads through MiXCR, storing one row per CDR3 protein. The sample carries just under 750,000 distinct CDR3 sequences, over 35% recorded once. The specimen sequenced was blood. The clonotype originates from a woman in her forties with Graves' hyperthyroidism. The chain joins TRBV12-3 or TRBV12-4 to TRBJ2-2; 11 bases map to TRBD1. CDR3: CASSGQGASTGELFF. CDR3 in DNA: TGTGCCAGCAGCGGACAGGGGGCATCTACCGGGGAGCTGTTTTTT.